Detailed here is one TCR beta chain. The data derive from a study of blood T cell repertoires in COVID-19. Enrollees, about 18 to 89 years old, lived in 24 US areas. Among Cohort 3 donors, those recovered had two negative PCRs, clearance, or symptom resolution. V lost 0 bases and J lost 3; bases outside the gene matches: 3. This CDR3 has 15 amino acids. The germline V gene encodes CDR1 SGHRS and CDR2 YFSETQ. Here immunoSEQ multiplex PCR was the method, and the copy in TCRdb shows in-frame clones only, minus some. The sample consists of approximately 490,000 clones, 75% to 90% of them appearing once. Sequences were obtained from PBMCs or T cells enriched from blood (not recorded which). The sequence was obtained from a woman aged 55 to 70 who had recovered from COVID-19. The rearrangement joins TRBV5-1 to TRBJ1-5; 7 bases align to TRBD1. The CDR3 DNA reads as TGCGCCAGCAGCTTGGACGGGACAGTCAATCAGCCCCAGCATTTT. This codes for CASSLDGTVNQPQHF.